Below are 31 T cell receptor beta chains sequenced from a single sample in a study of OX40 agonist ivuxolimab in advanced cancers. TCRdb's table, derived via immunoSEQ multiplex PCR, lists solely in-frame clones and lacks some. The sample contains roughly 92,000 clones, around 90% of which appear only once. The specimen comprised CD4+ or CD8+ T cells sorted from blood, sampled in a trial of the OX40 agonist ivuxolimab. Source of these receptors: an adult with an advanced solid tumor such as melanoma, head and neck, liver or kidney cancer.

The chain carries TRBV30 and TRBJ1-1; unclear D gene. Germline V gene data show CDR1 as GTSNPN and CDR2 as SVGIG (reference sequence). V lost 3 bases and J 0 bases, leaving 14 bases between the germline ends. This CDR3 is built from 15 residues. Written as DNA, the CDR3 is TGTGCCTGGAGATATACGAGAGCGGTGAACACTGAAGCTTTCTTT. Translating it yields CAWRYTRAVNTEAFF.

V gene TRBV7-6 combines with J gene TRBJ1-4, with 7 bases fitting TRBD1. CDR3 size: 14 residues. In germline, CDR1 is SGHVS, CDR2 FNYEAQ. J lost 8 bases, V lost 5 bases, and 8 bases had no gene match. CDR3: CASSPRQGEEKLFF. In DNA, the CDR3 is TGTGCCAGCAGCCCCCGACAGGGAGAGGAAAAACTGTTTTTT.

The sample holds one count of this clone. Here the CDR3 DNA reads TGTGCCAGTAGCCCGGGGCTGGCGGGAAGTCTCAATGAGCAGTTCTTC. Translating it yields CASSPGLAGSLNEQFF. The chain recombines TRBV19 with TRBJ2-1, with a tentative D call TRBD2 (6 bases). CDR1 and CDR2 from the germline V gene are LNHDA and SQIVND (reference sequence). This CDR3 comprises 16 residues. V was pared by 6 bases and J by 6 bases, with 21 bases between. The complete variable domain, with remaining parts taken from reference TRBV19 and TRBJ2-1, reads DGGITQSPKYLFRKEGQNVTLSCEQNLNHDAMYWYRQDPGQGLRLIYYSQIVNDFQKGDIAEGYSVSREKKESFPLTVTSAQKNPTAFYLCASSPGLAGSLNEQFFGPGTRLTVL.

This chain joins TRBV25-1 and TRBJ2-7, with TRBD2 identical over 11 bases. The CDR3 totals 15 residues. Germline CDR1 and CDR2: MGHDK and SYGVNS. Unmatched junction bases numbered 6, after V lost 3 bases and J lost 5 bases. CDR3 protein: CASSEPLAGVNEQYF. The DNA of the CDR3 is TGTGCCAGCAGTGAGCCACTAGCGGGAGTCAACGAGCAGTACTTC.

Only a few counts were recorded for this clone. The rearrangement joins TRBV19 to TRBJ1-1; D is ambiguous. The V gene lost 1 base and the J gene lost 0 bases, with 6 bases spanning the gap. Looked up from germline, CDR1 is LNHDA and CDR2 is SQIVND (reference sequence). This CDR3 is built from 14 residues. The CDR3 nucleotides read TGTGCCAGTAGTATAGCTTCCATGAACACTGAAGCTTTCTTT. Protein: CASSIASMNTEAFF.

This sequence joins TRBV29-1 and TRBJ2-5, with D possibly matching TRBD2 (5 bases). V lost 4 bases to trimming and J lost 5 bases, with 11 bases between them. Germline V lookup: CDR1 SQVTM, CDR2 ANQGSEA. The CDR3 totals 12 residues. CDR3 loop: CSVVALVETQYF. In nucleotides, the CDR3 is TGCAGCGTTGTAGCGCTTGTGGAGACCCAGTACTTC.

The genes are TRBV2 and TRBJ1-4; 7 nucleotides agree with TRBD1. Germline CDR1 and CDR2: SNHLY and FYNNEI. The ends lost 6 bases at V and 7 bases at J; junction bases unmatched: 11. CDR3 size: 15 residues. The CDR3 nucleotides are TGTGCCAGCAGAACAGGGGAGGGGTTTGGTGAAAAACTGTTTTTT. Protein: CASRTGEGFGEKLFF.

This clone was picked up a small number of times. The chain joins TRBV2 to TRBJ2-3; D might be TRBD1 or TRBD2, each matching 5 bases. CDR3 length equals 15 residues. From germline, CDR1 is SNHLY and CDR2 FYNNEI. V was trimmed by 2 bases and J by 1 base, leaving 10 bases between them. The CDR3 DNA sequence: TGTGCCAGCAGTGAACGAGGGGTGGGCACAGATACGCAGTATTTT. Protein sequence: CASSERGVGTDTQYF.

The chain uses TRBV30 and TRBJ2-1, with 14 bases matching TRBD2. Per germline, CDR1 GTSNPN and CDR2 SVGIG (reference sequence). V lost 7 bases, J lost 6 bases, and 2 bases stayed unmatched. This CDR3 is built from 13 residues. CDR3 nucleotide sequence: TGTGCCTTGACTAGCGGGAGGGTCAATGAGCAGTTCTTC. The encoded protein is CALTSGRVNEQFF. The variable domain in full, completed from reference TRBV30 and TRBJ2-1, reads SQTIHQWPATLVQPVGSPLSLECTVEGTSNPNLYWYRQAAGRGLQLLFYSVGIGQISSEVPQNLSASRPQDRQFILSSKKLLLSDSGFYLCALTSGRVNEQFFGPGTRLTVL.

The chain recombines TRBV27 with TRBJ2-2; 7 nucleotides align to TRBD1. V was pared by 6 bases and J by 6 bases, with 10 bases of the junction left unmatched. The germline CDR1 and CDR2 sequences are MNHEY and SMNVEV (reference sequence). The CDR3 has 15 amino acids. CDR3 sequence reads: CASSPRDSQAGELFF. Written as DNA, the CDR3 is TGTGCCAGCAGCCCACGGGACAGTCAGGCCGGGGAGCTGTTTTTT.

The chain carries TRBV7-2 and TRBJ2-1, with 11 bases identical to TRBD2. Per germline, CDR1 SGHTA and CDR2 FQGNSA. Trimming took 5 bases from V and 5 from J; bases not matched to a gene: 5. The CDR3 spans 15 residues. The DNA of the CDR3 is TGTGCCAGCAGCCTGACTAGCGGGAAGAACAATGAGCAGTTCTTC. It translates to CASSLTSGKNNEQFF.

This rearrangement joins TRBV2 to TRBJ2-3; TRBD2 matches at 9 bases. V lost 7 bases, J lost 0 bases, and 5 bases stayed unmatched. In germline, CDR1 is SNHLY, CDR2 FYNNEI. The length of the CDR3 is 15 residues. The CDR3 bases are TGTGCCAGCACTCCTAGCGGGACTAGCACAGATACGCAGTATTTT. Translating gives CASTPSGTSTDTQYF.

The V gene is TRBV2, the J gene TRBJ2-1, with a possible D match to TRBD1 (8 bases). In germline, CDR1 is SNHLY, CDR2 FYNNEI. Trimming removed 8 bases from V and 3 bases from J, with 20 bases in between. The CDR3 is 16 residues long. The DNA of the CDR3 is TGTGCCAGCGGACAGGGAGGAGCGGGGAGCTACAATGAGCAGTTCTTC. The encoded protein is CASGQGGAGSYNEQFF.

The chain employs TRBV19 and TRBJ2-1; 8 positions agree with TRBD2. The CDR3 loop spans 14 amino acids. Trimming removed 7 bases from V and 2 bases from J; junction bases left unmatched: 4. Looked up from germline, CDR1 is LNHDA and CDR2 is SQIVND (reference sequence). CDR3 protein: CASKSGGAYNEQFF. CDR3 coding DNA: TGTGCCAGTAAAAGCGGGGGAGCCTACAATGAGCAGTTCTTC.

There are a few counts of this clone. The rearrangement joins TRBV5-3 to TRBJ2-3; no definite D call. TRBV5-3 is identified as an open reading frame with a role that is uncertain. V lost 2 bases and J lost 8, with 12 bases in between. CDR3 length: 13 amino acids. The CDR3 DNA sequence: TGTGCCAGAAGCTTCCCCGTTCCGGGTACGCAGTATTTT. Translated: CARSFPVPGTQYF.

The V and J genes are TRBV29-1 and TRBJ2-7; TRBD2 agrees at 12 bases. Germline V gene data show CDR1 as SQVTM and CDR2 as ANQGSEA. This CDR3 spans 13 amino acids. J lost 10 bases, V lost 6 bases, and 10 bases had no gene match. The CDR3 nucleotides read TGCAGCGTATCTAGCGGGAGGGCTCCTGAACAGTACTTC. Translation: CSVSSGRAPEQYF.

The chain uses TRBV6-1 and TRBJ1-4; possible D gene TRBD1, 6 bases. This CDR3 is built from 14 residues. Germline CDR1 reads MNHNS; CDR2 reads SASEGT. Between the trimmed V and J ends, which lost 3 bases and 4 bases, there was a span of 9 bases. The CDR3 loop reads CASSEGHFNEKLFF. The DNA for the CDR3 is TGTGCCAGCAGTGAGGGACACTTTAATGAAAAACTGTTTTTT.

The chain couples TRBV6-4 to TRBJ2-7; TRBD2 might be the D (7 bases). CDR3 length: 16 amino acids. Germline CDR1 MRHNA, CDR2 SNTAGT. V was shortened by 6 bases and J by 2 bases, with 20 bases between the two germline ends. This chain's CDR3 is CASSPEGGRGPYEQYF. The CDR3 DNA sequence: TGTGCCAGCAGCCCCGAGGGGGGGCGCGGGCCCTACGAGCAGTACTTC.

The V and J genes are TRBV5-4 and TRBJ2-3; D perhaps matches TRBD2 (7 bases). The CDR3 has 14 amino acids. Deletions cut 6 bases from V and 0 bases from J, with 11 bases between. CDR1 is SGHNT, CDR2 YYREEE, per germline (reference sequence). For the CDR3, the DNA is TGTGCCAGCAAACGGGGGGCGAGCACAGATACGCAGTATTTT. Translated: CASKRGASTDTQYF.

V and J are TRBV18 and TRBJ1-2; 7 nucleotides align to TRBD1. Germline V gene data show CDR1 as KGHSH and CDR2 as LQKENI. V lost 4 bases and J lost 1; bases outside the gene matches: 6. The CDR3 spans 15 residues. CDR3 sequence: CASSLGTAINYGYTF. In DNA, the CDR3 is TGTGCCAGCTCACTCGGGACAGCTATTAACTATGGCTACACCTTC.

The chain links TRBV28 to TRBJ2-7; a possible D gene is TRBD2 (5 bases). V gave up 6 bases and J gave up 4 bases, with 19 bases separating them. The V gene's germline CDR1 is MDHEN and CDR2 SYDVKM. The CDR3 spans 15 residues. CDR3 sequence (DNA): TGTGCCAGCAGCCTCGCGGGCCTCCAGCTTTACGAGCAGTACTTC. Encoded protein: CASSLAGLQLYEQYF.

This sequence joins TRBV2 and TRBJ2-4; D call uncertain. The germline V gene encodes CDR1 SNHLY and CDR2 FYNNEI. V was trimmed by 2 bases and J by 7 bases, leaving 9 bases between them. This CDR3 comprises 13 residues. The CDR3 region has the DNA TGTGCCAGCAGTGAATCCTGGGTCAACATTCAGTACTTC. The encoded protein is CASSESWVNIQYF.

This chain joins TRBV15 and TRBJ2-1; D perhaps matches TRBD2 (6 bases). The CDR3 has 15 amino acids. Between the trimmed V and J ends, which lost 4 bases and 6 bases, there was a span of 16 bases. Germline CDR1 reads LNHNV; CDR2 reads YYDKDF (reference sequence). CDR3 nucleotide sequence: TGTGCCACCAGCACTCGTGGTGGGGGGTTCAATGAGCAGTTCTTC. Its protein product is CATSTRGGGFNEQFF. Variable domain in full (rest from reference TRBV15 and TRBJ2-1): DAMVIQNPRYQVTQFGKPVTLSCSQTLNHNVMYWYQQKSSQAPKLLFHYYDKDFNNEADTPDNFQSRRPNTSFCFLDIRSPGLGDTAMYLCATSTRGGGFNEQFFGPGTRLTVL.

The chain uses TRBV7-3 and TRBJ2-3; D might be TRBD1 (5 bases). The CDR3 runs to 14 residues. Per germline, CDR1 SGHTA and CDR2 FQGTGA. V was pared by 2 bases and J by 4 bases, with 10 bases between. CDR3 loop: CASSLQGAADTQYF. CDR3 in DNA: TGTGCCAGCAGCTTACAGGGTGCCGCAGATACGCAGTATTTT. The whole variable domain, filled in from reference TRBV7-3 and TRBJ2-3, reads GAGVSQTPSNKVTEKGKYVELRCDPISGHTALYWYRQSLGQGPEFLIYFQGTGAADDSGLPNDRFFAVRPEGSVSTLKIQRTERGDSAVYLCASSLQGAADTQYFGPGTRLTVL.

This chain joins TRBV5-6 and TRBJ1-1; a weak D match, TRBD1 (6 bases). The CDR3 has 14 residues. Germline CDR1 and CDR2: SGHDT and YYEEEE. The V end lost 5 bases, the J end lost 5 bases, and 16 bases lay between the germline ends. Here the CDR3 DNA reads TGTGCCAGCAGAGAGGGAGGGGGGAGGACTGAAGCTTTCTTT. Its protein product is CASREGGGRTEAFF.

The chain is built from TRBV6-5 and TRBJ1-2; the D gene is possibly TRBD1 (6 bases). In germline, CDR1 is MNHEY, CDR2 SVGAGI. This CDR3 contains 15 residues. V was trimmed by 0 bases and J by 7 bases, leaving 15 bases between them. The CDR3 reads CASSYSDTGSSGYTF. Here the CDR3 DNA reads TGTGCCAGCAGTTACTCGGACACAGGGTCGTCTGGCTACACCTTC.

The rearrangement joins TRBV27 to TRBJ2-3; D ambiguous. This CDR3 region has 14 residues. CDR1 is MNHEY and CDR2 is SMNVEV in the germline V gene (reference sequence). V was cut by 5 bases and J by 0 bases, with 9 bases left in between. CDR3 residues: CASSLKTSTDTQYF. The CDR3 nucleotides read TGTGCCAGCAGTCTCAAAACTAGCACAGATACGCAGTATTTT.

This sequence joins TRBV7-8 and TRBJ2-5, with TRBD2 matching over 7 bases. Germline V lookup: CDR1 SGHVS, CDR2 FQNEAQ. V shed 4 bases and J 6 bases; nucleotides not matched to a gene: 8. The CDR3 has 14 residues. DNA for the CDR3: TGTGCCAGCAGCTCCCAGACTAGCATTAAGACCCAGTACTTC. It is translated as CASSSQTSIKTQYF.

V usage is TRBV2 and J usage is TRBJ2-7, with a tentative D call TRBD2 (6 bases). Trimming took off 3 bases at V and 7 bases at J, with 7 bases between the two ends. CDR1 is SNHLY and CDR2 is FYNNEI in the germline V gene. CDR3 length: 11 residues. The DNA of the CDR3 is TGTGCCAGCAGTGAGGAGGGTGAGCAGTACTTC. Translation gives CASSEEGEQYF.

The chain recombines TRBV10-3 with TRBJ2-3; no reliable D call. Between the trimmed V and J ends, which lost 4 bases and 2 bases, there was a span of 7 bases. Germline assignment: CDR1 ENHRY and CDR2 SYGVKD. The CDR3 loop spans 13 amino acids. The CDR3 loop reads CAISGLPTDTQYF. The CDR3 DNA reads as TGTGCCATCAGTGGATTACCCACAGATACGCAGTATTTT.

The chain is built from TRBV30 and TRBJ2-1; TRBD1 or TRBD2 may be the D gene (6 bases each). V shed 0 bases and J shed 0 bases, with 9 bases lying between them. This CDR3 comprises 15 residues. From germline, CDR1 is GTSNPN and CDR2 SVGIG (reference sequence). CDR3 DNA: TGTGCCTGGAGTGTAGGGGGGAGCTCCTACAATGAGCAGTTCTTC. This codes for CAWSVGGSSYNEQFF. Variable domain in full (rest from reference TRBV30 and TRBJ2-1): SQTIHQWPATLVQPVGSPLSLECTVEGTSNPNLYWYRQAAGRGLQLLFYSVGIGQISSEVPQNLSASRPQDRQFILSSKKLLLSDSGFYLCAWSVGGSSYNEQFFGPGTRLTVL.